The 5 T cell receptor beta chains below were found in one sample sequenced in a study of T cell responses to AZD1222 COVID-19 vaccine (dated by TCRdb to the early 2020s). The time point label, read with the paper, signifies: about 28 days (+/-7) after the second vaccine dose. The library was generated by the immunoSEQ multiplex PCR assay. In TCRdb, the immuneACCESS table is reduced to in-frame sequences with V and J assigned. These tables do not hold every clone; where another copy was compared, an unresolved V gene accounts for under half, and the others remain unexplained. A total of about 59,000 clones appear in this sample, roughly 89% of them only once. Together, the top ten hold about 6.3% of the sample. Sample: peripheral blood, taken 28 days after the second AZD1222 dose. These receptors originate from an adult who received the AZD1222 COVID-19 vaccine.

The chain has TRBV7-2 and TRBJ2-3, with D possibly matching TRBD2 (5 bases). Per the germline V gene, CDR1 is SGHTA and CDR2 is FQGNSA. V gave up 5 bases and J gave up 8 bases, with 14 bases separating them. This CDR3 is built from 13 residues. The chain's CDR3 is CASSISLRGTQYF. CDR3 DNA sequence: TGTGCCAGCAGCATCAGCCTCCGGGGTACGCAGTATTTT.

DNA for the CDR3: TGTGCCAGCAGGGATAACTACGAGCAGTACTTC. Translated, it gives CASRDNYEQYF. This sequence joins TRBV28 and TRBJ2-7; no clear D gene. V lost 6 bases and J lost 3, with 6 bases in between. CDR1 and CDR2 from the germline V gene are MDHEN and SYDVKM. The CDR3 spans 11 residues.

The gene calls are TRBV9 and TRBJ2-1; D gene ambiguous. Germline values: CDR1 SGDLS, CDR2 YYNGEE. The length of the CDR3 is 15 residues. Trimming removed 3 bases at V and 0 bases at J, with 10 bases between. This CDR3 reads CASSAYSSSYNEQFF. The CDR3 nucleotides read TGTGCCAGCAGCGCGTACAGTAGCTCCTACAATGAGCAGTTCTTC. The complete variable domain, with remaining parts taken from reference TRBV9 and TRBJ2-1, reads DSGVTQTPKHLITATGQRVTLRCSPRSGDLSVYWYQQSLDQGLQFLIQYYNGEERAKGNILERFSAQQFPDLHSELNLSSLELGDSALYFCASSAYSSSYNEQFFGPGTRLTVL.

This chain joins TRBV5-6 and TRBJ1-3; 7 nucleotides align to TRBD1. The germline V gene has CDR1 SGHDT and CDR2 YYEEEE. CDR3 length equals 17 residues. V was pared by 4 bases and J by 3 bases, with 13 bases of the junction left unmatched. In DNA, the CDR3 is TGTGCCAGCAGCCTCTTACTAATCAACAGGGGTGGAAACACCATATATTTT. Protein sequence: CASSLLLINRGGNTIYF.

This chain joins TRBV15 and TRBJ1-2, with 7 bases fitting TRBD1. Germline V gives CDR1 LNHNV, CDR2 YYDKDF (reference sequence). V gave up 4 bases and J gave up 7 bases; unmatched junction bases: 9. CDR3 size: 14 residues. The CDR3 protein is CATSKGQGEGGYTF. DNA of the CDR3: TGTGCCACCAGCAAGGGGCAGGGGGAGGGTGGCTACACCTTC.